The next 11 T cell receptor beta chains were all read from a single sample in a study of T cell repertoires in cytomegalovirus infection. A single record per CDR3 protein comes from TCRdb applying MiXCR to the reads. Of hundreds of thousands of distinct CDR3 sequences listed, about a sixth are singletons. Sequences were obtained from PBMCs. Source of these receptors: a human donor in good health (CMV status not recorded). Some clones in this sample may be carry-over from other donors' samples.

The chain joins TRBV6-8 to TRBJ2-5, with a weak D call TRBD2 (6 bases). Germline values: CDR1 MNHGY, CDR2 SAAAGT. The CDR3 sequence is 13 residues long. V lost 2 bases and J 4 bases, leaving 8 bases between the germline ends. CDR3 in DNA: TGTGCCAGCAGTTACGGGAGGTCAGAGACCCAGTACTTC. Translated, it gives CASSYGRSETQYF.

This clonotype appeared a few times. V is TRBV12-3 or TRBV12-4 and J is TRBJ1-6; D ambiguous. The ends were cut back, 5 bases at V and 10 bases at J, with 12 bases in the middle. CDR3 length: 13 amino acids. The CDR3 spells CASSVSLGSPLHF. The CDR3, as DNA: TGTGCCAGCAGTGTGTCTTTGGGATCACCCCTCCACTTT.

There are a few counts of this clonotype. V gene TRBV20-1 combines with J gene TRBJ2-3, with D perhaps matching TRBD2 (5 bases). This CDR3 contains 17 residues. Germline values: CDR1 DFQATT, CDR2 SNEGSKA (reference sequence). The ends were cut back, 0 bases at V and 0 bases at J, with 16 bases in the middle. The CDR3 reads CSARDPPRADSTDTQYF. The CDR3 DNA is TGCAGTGCTAGAGATCCCCCGAGGGCTGATAGCACAGATACGCAGTATTTT.

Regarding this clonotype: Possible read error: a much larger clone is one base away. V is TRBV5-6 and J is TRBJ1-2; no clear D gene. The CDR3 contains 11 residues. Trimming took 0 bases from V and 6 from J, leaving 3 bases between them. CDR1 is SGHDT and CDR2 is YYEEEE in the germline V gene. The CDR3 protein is CASSLEDGYTF. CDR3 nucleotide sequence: TGTGCCAGCAGCTTGGAGGATGGCTACACCTTC.

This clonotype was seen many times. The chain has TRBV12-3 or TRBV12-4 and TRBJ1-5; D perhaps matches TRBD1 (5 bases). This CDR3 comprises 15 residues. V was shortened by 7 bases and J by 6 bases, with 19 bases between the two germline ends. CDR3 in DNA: TGTGCCAGCACTAATAGGGAGGGGTCGGGTCAGCCCCAGCATTTT. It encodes CASTNREGSGQPQHF.

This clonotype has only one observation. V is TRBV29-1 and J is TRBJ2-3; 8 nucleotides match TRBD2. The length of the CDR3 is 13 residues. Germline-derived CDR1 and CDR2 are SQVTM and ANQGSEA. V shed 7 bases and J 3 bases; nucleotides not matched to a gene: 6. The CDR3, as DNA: TGCAGCGCCACGGGGGGGATGACAGATACGCAGTATTTT. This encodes CSATGGMTDTQYF.

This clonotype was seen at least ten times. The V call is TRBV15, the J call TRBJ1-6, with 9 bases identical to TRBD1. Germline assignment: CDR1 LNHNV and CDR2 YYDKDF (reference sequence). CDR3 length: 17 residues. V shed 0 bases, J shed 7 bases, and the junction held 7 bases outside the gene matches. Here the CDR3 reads CATSRDLPGTGNSPLHF. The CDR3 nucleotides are TGTGCCACCAGCAGAGACTTGCCCGGGACAGGGAATTCACCCCTCCACTTT.

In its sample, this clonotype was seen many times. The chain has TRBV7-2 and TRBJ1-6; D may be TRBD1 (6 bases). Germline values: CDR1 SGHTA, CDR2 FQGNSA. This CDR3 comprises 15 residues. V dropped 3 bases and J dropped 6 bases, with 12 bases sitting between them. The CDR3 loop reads CASSLQGSSNSPLHF. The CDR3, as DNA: TGTGCCAGCAGCTTGCAGGGGAGTTCTAATTCACCCCTCCACTTT. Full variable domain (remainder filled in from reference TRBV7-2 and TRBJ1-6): GAGVSQSPSNKVTEKGKDVELRCDPISGHTALYWYRQSLGQGLEFLIYFQGNSAPDKSGLPSDRFSAERTGGSVSTLTIQRTQQEDSAVYLCASSLQGSSNSPLHFGNGTRLTVT.

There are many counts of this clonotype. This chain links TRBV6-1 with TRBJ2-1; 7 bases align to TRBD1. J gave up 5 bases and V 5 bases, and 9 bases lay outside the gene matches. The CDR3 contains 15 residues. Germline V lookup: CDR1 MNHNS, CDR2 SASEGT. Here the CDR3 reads CASSLTTGSNNEQFF. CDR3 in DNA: TGTGCCAGCAGTCTCACGACAGGGAGCAACAATGAGCAGTTCTTC.

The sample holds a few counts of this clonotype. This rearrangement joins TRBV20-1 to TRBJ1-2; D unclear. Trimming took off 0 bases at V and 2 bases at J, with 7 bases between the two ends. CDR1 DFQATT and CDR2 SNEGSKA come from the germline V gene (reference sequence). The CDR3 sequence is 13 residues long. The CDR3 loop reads CSARDGNNYGYTF. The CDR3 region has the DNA TGCAGTGCTAGAGACGGGAACAACTATGGCTACACCTTC.

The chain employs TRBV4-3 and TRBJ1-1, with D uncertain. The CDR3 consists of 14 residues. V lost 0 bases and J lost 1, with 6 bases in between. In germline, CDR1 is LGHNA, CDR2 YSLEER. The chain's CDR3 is CASSQDWANTEAFF. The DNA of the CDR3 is TGCGCCAGCAGCCAAGACTGGGCGAACACTGAAGCTTTCTTT.